The next 16 T cell receptor beta chains were all read from a single sample in a study of shared T cell receptors in the human thymus. Here immunoSEQ multiplex PCR was the method, and the copy in TCRdb shows in-frame clones only, minus some. The sample has hundreds of thousands of clones, around nine tenths seen once. In addition, the sample was reused for a study of human thymus T cells.

The sample was thymocytes. These TCRs come from a boy under two years old with a congenital heart defect.

Here the CDR3 reads CSVHRQKPRDEQFF. In nucleotides, the CDR3 is TGCAGCGTCCACAGGCAGAAGCCTAGGGATGAGCAGTTCTTC. J is TRBJ2-1 and V is TRBV29-1; D possibly corresponds to TRBD1 (5 bases). The CDR3 spans 14 residues. The germline V and J ends were trimmed by 6 bases and 8 bases, with 20 bases remaining between them. Germline V CDR1 and CDR2: SQVTM, ANQGSEA.

CDR3 DNA sequence: TGTGCCAGCAGCTGCTTCGGGGATGAAAAACTGTTTTTT. Translated: CASSCFGDEKLFF. V gene TRBV7-9 combines with J gene TRBJ1-4; D gene uncertain. The V and J ends lost 4 bases and 6 bases respectively, with 9 bases between them. This CDR3 is 13 amino acids long. Germline CDR1 is SEHNR and CDR2 is FQNEAQ (reference sequence). Using reference TRBV7-9 and TRBJ1-4 for the parts outside the CDR3, the full variable domain is DTGVSQNPRHKITKRGQNVTFRCDPISEHNRLYWYRQTLGQGPEFLTYFQNEAQLEKSRLLSDRFSAERPKGSFSTLEIQRTEQGDSAMYLCASSCFGDEKLFFGSGTQLSVL.

This chain connects TRBV5-4 to TRBJ1-1, with TRBD1 matching 9 bases. The V gene end was trimmed by 3 bases and the J gene end by 3 bases; junction bases not matched to a gene: 6. This CDR3 is built from 15 residues. In germline, CDR1 is SGHNT, CDR2 YYREEE (reference sequence). For the CDR3, the DNA is TGTGCCAGCAGCTCTACCTGGACAGGGGACACTGAAGCTTTCTTT. Residues: CASSSTWTGDTEAFF.

The rearrangement links TRBV7-9 to TRBJ1-3; 8 bases align to TRBD1. The germline CDR1 and CDR2 sequences are SEHNR and FQNEAQ (reference sequence). V shed 3 bases and J 4 bases; nucleotides not matched to a gene: 8. The CDR3 is 16 residues long. The CDR3 sequence is CASSFEDRGLGNTIYF. CDR3 nucleotides: TGTGCCAGCAGCTTCGAAGACAGGGGTTTAGGAAACACCATATATTTT.

The chain couples TRBV15 to TRBJ2-2, with 10 bases matching TRBD2. The germline gives CDR1 LNHNV, CDR2 YYDKDF (reference sequence). Losses at the gene ends were 2 bases for V and 5 bases for J; bases not matched to a gene: 17. This CDR3 spans 20 amino acids. As DNA, the CDR3 is TGTGCCACCAGCAGATCGGCGGTCTTGAATCCTAGCGGGGGAACCGGGGAGCTGTTTTTT. Protein product: CATSRSAVLNPSGGTGELFF.

The rearrangement uses TRBV30 and TRBJ2-7; 9 bases agree with TRBD1. The CDR3 has 13 residues. J was trimmed by 6 bases and V by 5 bases; bases with no gene match: 8. CDR1 GTSNPN and CDR2 SVGIG come from the germline V gene (reference sequence). CDR3 protein: CAWAQGASREQYF. CDR3 in DNA: TGTGCCTGGGCACAGGGGGCAAGCCGCGAGCAGTACTTC.

The gene calls are TRBV5-4 and TRBJ2-4; 12 bases line up with TRBD2. Trimming removed 0 bases from V and 2 bases from J; junction bases left unmatched: 9. CDR1 and CDR2 (germline): SGHNT, YYREEE (reference sequence). The length of the CDR3 is 19 residues. In DNA, the CDR3 is TGTGCCAGCAGCTTGGTAGAGACTAGCGGGAGAAAAACCAAAAACATTCAGTACTTC. The encoded protein is CASSLVETSGRKTKNIQYF.

This chain uses TRBV29-1 with TRBJ1-2, with 7 nucleotides matching TRBD1. V dropped 4 bases and J dropped 5; count of bases not matched to a gene: 7. Per germline, CDR1 SQVTM and CDR2 ANQGSEA. This CDR3 contains 13 residues. DNA for the CDR3: TGCAGCGTTGCCGCGACAGGGATTTATGGCTACACCTTC. As protein: CSVAATGIYGYTF.

The chain has TRBV28 and TRBJ2-7, with D maybe TRBD1 (5 bases). The V gene lost 4 bases and the J gene lost 4 bases, with 11 bases spanning the gap. The germline V gene encodes CDR1 MDHEN and CDR2 SYDVKM. This CDR3 spans 13 amino acids. The CDR3 bases are TGTGCCAGCAGTTCAGGGATCTCGTACGAGCAGTACTTC. This gives the protein CASSSGISYEQYF.

The V and J genes are TRBV13 and TRBJ1-2; D is uncertain. Germline V lookup: CDR1 PRHDT, CDR2 FYEKMQ (reference sequence). V was cut by 5 bases and J by 6 bases, with 4 bases left in between. The CDR3 totals 10 residues. DNA for the CDR3: TGTGCCAGCAGCCCGGATGGCTACACCTTC. Its translation is CASSPDGYTF.

This chain uses TRBV4-3 with TRBJ2-7; 11 bases fit TRBD2. In germline, CDR1 is LGHNA, CDR2 YSLEER. V shed 0 bases, J shed 6 bases, and the junction held 16 bases outside the gene matches. The length of the CDR3 is 19 residues. CDR3 bases: TGCGCCAGCAGCCAAGAGCCCCCGGGACTAGCGGTGGGTCCCGGCGAGCAGTACTTC. Amino acid sequence: CASSQEPPGLAVGPGEQYF.

This chain links TRBV10-3 with TRBJ1-2; no firm D call. CDR1 is ENHRY, CDR2 SYGVKD, per germline. The CDR3 is 15 residues long. V lost 10 bases, J lost 3 bases, and 21 bases lay in between. The CDR3 sequence: CASRGPAEGDYGYTF. The CDR3 nucleotides read TGTGCCAGCAGAGGACCAGCGGAGGGTGACTATGGCTACACCTTC.

This clone is a singleton in its sample. The chain joins TRBV29-1 to TRBJ1-4; the D gene is possibly TRBD1 (6 bases). The CDR3 runs 17 residues. From germline, CDR1 is SQVTM and CDR2 ANQGSEA. V lost 2 bases, J lost 1 base, and 17 bases lay in between. CDR3 nucleotides: TGCAGCGTTGAAATGGGACATACCCTGGGAACTAATGAAAAACTGTTTTTT. Translated, it gives CSVEMGHTLGTNEKLFF.

This clone was detected only once. The gene calls are TRBV19 and TRBJ2-1; tentatively, D is TRBD1 (6 bases). V lost 6 bases to trimming and J lost 4 bases, with 25 bases between them. Germline V gene lookup returns CDR1 LNHDA and CDR2 SQIVND (reference sequence). The CDR3 runs 18 residues. CDR3 DNA: TGTGCCAGTAGCCTCTCGTTGACAGGCGCCCTTGAATACAATGAGCAGTTCTTC. Its protein product is CASSLSLTGALEYNEQFF.

The chain has TRBV27 and TRBJ2-7; TRBD1 matches at 7 bases. Per germline, CDR1 MNHEY and CDR2 SMNVEV (reference sequence). V dropped 4 bases and J dropped 1; count of bases not matched to a gene: 10. The CDR3 consists of 16 residues. The chain's CDR3 is CASSWGQRSSSYEQYF. The CDR3 DNA reads as TGTGCCAGCAGTTGGGGACAGAGATCGAGTTCCTACGAGCAGTACTTC.

This chain uses TRBV25-1 with TRBJ2-2, with 8 bases aligning to TRBD2. In germline, CDR1 is MGHDK, CDR2 SYGVNS. The ends lost 1 base at V and 3 bases at J; junction bases unmatched: 4. This CDR3 comprises 16 residues. CDR3 in amino acids: CASSEWASGHTGELFF. The CDR3 bases are TGTGCCAGCAGTGAATGGGCTAGCGGGCACACCGGGGAGCTGTTTTTT.